The source of this TCR beta chain is a study of metastatic and nonmetastatic thyroid tumors. For the study at large: It was across blood and tumor or nodule tissue from malignant and benign thyroid patients that repertoires were compared.

This CDR3 has 14 residues. The V gene lost 5 bases and the J gene lost 9 bases, with 17 bases spanning the gap. Germline CDR1 reads SGHAT; CDR2 reads FQNNGV. Study-level findings and limits: According to reports, the diversity of TCR beta was significantly higher in malignant thyroid tumors than in benign nodules, and this held in both blood and tumor samples.

This clone occurred many times. What it binds is not known. In the authors' workflow: The study built a papillary thyroid cancer distant-metastasis classifier from CDR3 differences across clinicopathological groups. TCRdb used MiXCR to call clones anew from the PCR reads. The V and J calls come from TCRdb's annotation, not from the publication. The sample includes almost 70,000 clones, approximately 14% of them seen just once. Treatment of any kind had been given to no patient before thyroid surgery. The sequencing sample was made of blood. The J gene is TRBJ2-1, the V gene TRBV11-2; a weak D match, TRBD2 (6 bases). The receptor was derived from a male donor with papillary thyroid cancer or a benign thyroid nodule (not recorded which). Some clones in this sample may be carry-over from other donors' samples. CDR3 in amino acids: CASSAGTLNREQFF. The CDR3 DNA reads TGTGCCAGCAGCGCCGGGACTCTAAACCGTGAGCAGTTCTTC.